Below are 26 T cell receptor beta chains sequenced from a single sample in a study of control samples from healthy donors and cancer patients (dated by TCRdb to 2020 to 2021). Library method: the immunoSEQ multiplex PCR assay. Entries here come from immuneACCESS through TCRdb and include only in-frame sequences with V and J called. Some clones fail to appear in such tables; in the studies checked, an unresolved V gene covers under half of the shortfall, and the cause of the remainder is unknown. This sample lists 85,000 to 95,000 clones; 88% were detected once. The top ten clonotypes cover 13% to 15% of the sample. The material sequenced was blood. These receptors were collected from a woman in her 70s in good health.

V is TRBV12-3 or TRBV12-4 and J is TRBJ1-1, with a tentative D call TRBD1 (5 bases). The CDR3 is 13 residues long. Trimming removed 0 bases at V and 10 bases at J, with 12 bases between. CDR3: CASSLASGKGAFF. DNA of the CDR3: TGTGCCAGCAGTTTAGCTTCAGGGAAGGGAGCTTTCTTT.

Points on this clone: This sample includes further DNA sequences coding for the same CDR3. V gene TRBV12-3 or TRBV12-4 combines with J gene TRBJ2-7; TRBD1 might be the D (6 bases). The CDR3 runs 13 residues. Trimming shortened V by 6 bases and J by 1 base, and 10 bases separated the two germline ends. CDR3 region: CASSPTGSYEQYF. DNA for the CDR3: TGTGCCAGCAGCCCAACAGGGTCCTACGAGCAGTACTTC.

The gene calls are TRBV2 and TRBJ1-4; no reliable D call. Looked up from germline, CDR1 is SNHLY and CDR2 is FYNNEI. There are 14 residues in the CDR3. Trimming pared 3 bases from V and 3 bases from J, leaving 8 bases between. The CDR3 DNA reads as TGTGCCAGCAGTGATTTCGGCCCTAATGAAAAACTGTTTTTT. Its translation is CASSDFGPNEKLFF.

The CDR3 region has the DNA TGTGCCATCAGGGCAGGGGCAGGAAACACCATATATTTT. Translation gives CAIRAGAGNTIYF. This chain links TRBV10-3 with TRBJ1-3, with a tentative D call TRBD1 (6 bases). V was cut by 6 bases and J by 4 bases, with 10 bases left in between. CDR1 ENHRY and CDR2 SYGVKD come from the germline V gene. The length of the CDR3 is 13 residues.

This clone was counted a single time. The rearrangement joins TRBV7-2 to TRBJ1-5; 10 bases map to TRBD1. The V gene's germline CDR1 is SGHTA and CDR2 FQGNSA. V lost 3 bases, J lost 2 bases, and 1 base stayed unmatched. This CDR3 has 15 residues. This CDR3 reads CASSLTGGGNQPQHF. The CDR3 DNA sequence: TGTGCCAGCAGCTTGACAGGGGGCGGCAATCAGCCCCAGCATTTT.

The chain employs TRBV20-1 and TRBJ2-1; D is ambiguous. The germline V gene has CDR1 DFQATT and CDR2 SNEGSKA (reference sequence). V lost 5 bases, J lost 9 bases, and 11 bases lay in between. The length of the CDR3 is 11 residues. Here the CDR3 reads CSAPIDGEQFF. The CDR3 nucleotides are TGCAGTGCTCCTATTGATGGTGAGCAGTTCTTC.

CDR3 bases: TGTGCCAGCAGTGACCGGGACAATTTAAACACTGAAGCTTTCTTT. This sequence encodes CASSDRDNLNTEAFF. This chain joins TRBV25-1 and TRBJ1-1; D might be TRBD1 (6 bases). Trimming pared 3 bases from V and 2 bases from J, leaving 13 bases between. Germline V gene lookup returns CDR1 MGHDK and CDR2 SYGVNS. This CDR3 spans 15 amino acids.

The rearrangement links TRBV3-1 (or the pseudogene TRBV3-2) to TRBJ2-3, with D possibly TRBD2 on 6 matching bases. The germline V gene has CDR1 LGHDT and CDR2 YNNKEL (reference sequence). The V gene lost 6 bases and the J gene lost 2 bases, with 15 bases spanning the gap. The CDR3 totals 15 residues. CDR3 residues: CASRPYSGFTDTQYF. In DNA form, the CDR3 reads TGTGCCAGCAGACCGTATAGCGGCTTCACAGATACGCAGTATTTT.

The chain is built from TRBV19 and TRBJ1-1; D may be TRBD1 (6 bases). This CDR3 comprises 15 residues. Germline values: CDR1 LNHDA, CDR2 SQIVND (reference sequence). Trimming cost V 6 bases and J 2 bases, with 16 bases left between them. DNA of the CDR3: TGTGCCAGTAGGAATTACAGGGATCTCAACACTGAAGCTTTCTTT. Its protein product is CASRNYRDLNTEAFF.

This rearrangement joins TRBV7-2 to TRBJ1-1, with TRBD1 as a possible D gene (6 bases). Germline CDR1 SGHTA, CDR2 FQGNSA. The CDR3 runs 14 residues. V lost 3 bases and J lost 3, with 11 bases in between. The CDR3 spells CASSFRGRYTEAFF. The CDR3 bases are TGTGCCAGCAGCTTTCGGGGGCGGTACACTGAAGCTTTCTTT.

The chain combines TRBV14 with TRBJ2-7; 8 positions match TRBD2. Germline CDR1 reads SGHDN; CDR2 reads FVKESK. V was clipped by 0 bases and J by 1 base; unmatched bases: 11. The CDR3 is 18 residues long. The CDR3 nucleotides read TGTGCCAGCAGCCAAGATCCGTTTGCGGGAGGCACTTCCTACGAGCAGTACTTC. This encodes CASSQDPFAGGTSYEQYF.

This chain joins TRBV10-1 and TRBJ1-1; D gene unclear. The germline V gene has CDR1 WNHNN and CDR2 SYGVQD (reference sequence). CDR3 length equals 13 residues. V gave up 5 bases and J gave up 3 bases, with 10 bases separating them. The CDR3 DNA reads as TGCGCCAGCAGTACCGGGCTGGACACTGAAGCTTTCTTT. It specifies CASSTGLDTEAFF.

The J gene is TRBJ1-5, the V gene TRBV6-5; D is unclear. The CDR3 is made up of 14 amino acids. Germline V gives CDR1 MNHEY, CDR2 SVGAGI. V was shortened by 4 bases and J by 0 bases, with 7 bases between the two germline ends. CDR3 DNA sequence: TGTGCCAGCAGTTTTACACGTAGCAATCAGCCCCAGCATTTT. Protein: CASSFTRSNQPQHF.

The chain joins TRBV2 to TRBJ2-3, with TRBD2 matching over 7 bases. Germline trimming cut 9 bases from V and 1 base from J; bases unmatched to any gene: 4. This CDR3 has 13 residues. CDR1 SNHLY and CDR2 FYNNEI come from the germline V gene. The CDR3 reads CASKSGGTDTQYF. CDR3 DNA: TGTGCCAGTAAGAGCGGGGGCACAGATACGCAGTATTTT.

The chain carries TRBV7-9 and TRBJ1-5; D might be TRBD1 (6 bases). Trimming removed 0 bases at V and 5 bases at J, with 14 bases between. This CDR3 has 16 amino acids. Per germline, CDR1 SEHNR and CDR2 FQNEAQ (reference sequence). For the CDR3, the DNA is TGTGCCAGCAGCTTAGCGAGAGGGGGGGACCATCAGCCCCAGCATTTT. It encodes CASSLARGGDHQPQHF.

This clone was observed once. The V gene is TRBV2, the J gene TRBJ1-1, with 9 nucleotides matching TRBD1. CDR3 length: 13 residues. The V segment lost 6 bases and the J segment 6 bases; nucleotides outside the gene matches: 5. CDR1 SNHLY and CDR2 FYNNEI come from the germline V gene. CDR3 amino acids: CASSRDRDPEAFF. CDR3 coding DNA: TGTGCCAGCAGCCGGGACAGGGACCCTGAAGCTTTCTTT.

The CDR3 region is CASSLGRVGGETQYF. CDR3 DNA: TGTGCCAGCAGCTTGGGGCGAGTAGGGGGAGAGACCCAGTACTTC. The V and J genes are TRBV7-9 and TRBJ2-5, with D perhaps TRBD1 (6 bases). V gave up 3 bases and J gave up 4 bases, with 15 bases separating them. Germline V gene sequence: CDR1 SEHNR, CDR2 FQNEAQ (reference sequence). The CDR3 has 15 residues.

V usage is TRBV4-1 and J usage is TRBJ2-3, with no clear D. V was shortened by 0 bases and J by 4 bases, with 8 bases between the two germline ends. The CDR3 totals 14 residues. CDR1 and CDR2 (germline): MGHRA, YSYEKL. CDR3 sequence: CASSQDISADTQYF. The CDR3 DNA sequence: TGCGCCAGCAGCCAAGACATTTCTGCAGATACGCAGTATTTT.

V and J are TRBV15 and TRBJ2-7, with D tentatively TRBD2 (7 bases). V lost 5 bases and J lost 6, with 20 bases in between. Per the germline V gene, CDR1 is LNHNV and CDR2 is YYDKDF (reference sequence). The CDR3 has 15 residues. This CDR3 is CATSGLWGGAGEQYF. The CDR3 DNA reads TGTGCCACCAGCGGCTTATGGGGGGGGGCAGGCGAGCAGTACTTC.

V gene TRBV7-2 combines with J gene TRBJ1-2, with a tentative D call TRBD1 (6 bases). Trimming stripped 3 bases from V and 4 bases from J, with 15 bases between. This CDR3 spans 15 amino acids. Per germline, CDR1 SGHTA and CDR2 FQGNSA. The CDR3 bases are TGTGCCAGCAGCTTGATGGGGGCGGCGGGCTATGGCTACACCTTC. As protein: CASSLMGAAGYGYTF.

The CDR3 reads CASSQEDGTGNTIYF. Here the CDR3 DNA reads TGCGCCAGCAGCCAAGAAGACGGTACAGGAAACACCATATATTTT. The chain joins TRBV4-3 to TRBJ1-3; D is ambiguous. The CDR3 covers 15 residues. The germline gives CDR1 LGHNA, CDR2 YSLEER. V dropped 0 bases and J dropped 4 bases, with 10 bases sitting between them.

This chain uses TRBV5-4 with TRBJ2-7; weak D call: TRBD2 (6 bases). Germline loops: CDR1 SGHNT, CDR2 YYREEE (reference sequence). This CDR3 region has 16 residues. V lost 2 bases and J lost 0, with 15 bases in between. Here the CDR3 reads CASSFDQGLSSYEQYF. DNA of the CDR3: TGTGCCAGCAGCTTTGACCAAGGACTATCCTCCTACGAGCAGTACTTC.

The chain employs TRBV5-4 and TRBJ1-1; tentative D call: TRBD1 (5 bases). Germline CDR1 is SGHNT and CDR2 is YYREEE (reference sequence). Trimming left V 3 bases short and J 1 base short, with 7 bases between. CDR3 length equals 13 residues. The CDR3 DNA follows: TGTGCCAGCAGCTCAAGGGGGAACACTGAAGCTTTCTTT. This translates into CASSSRGNTEAFF.

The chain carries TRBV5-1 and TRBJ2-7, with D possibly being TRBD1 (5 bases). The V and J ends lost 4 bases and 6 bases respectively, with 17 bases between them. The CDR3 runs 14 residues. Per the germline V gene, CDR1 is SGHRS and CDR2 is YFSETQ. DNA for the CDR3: TGCGCCAGCAGCGGGGCTGATCCTAGGTCCGAGCAGTACTTC. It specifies CASSGADPRSEQYF. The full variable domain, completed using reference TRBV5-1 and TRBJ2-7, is KAGVTQTPRYLIKTRGQQVTLSCSPISGHRSVSWYQQTPGQGLQFLFEYFSETQRNKGNFPGRFSGRQFSNSRSEMNVSTLELGDSALYLCASSGADPRSEQYFGPGTRLTVT.

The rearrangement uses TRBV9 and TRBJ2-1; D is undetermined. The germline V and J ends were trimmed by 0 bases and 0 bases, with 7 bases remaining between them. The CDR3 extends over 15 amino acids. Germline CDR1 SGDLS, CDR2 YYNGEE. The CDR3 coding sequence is TGTGCCAGCAGCGTAGATGGGTACTCCTACAATGAGCAGTTCTTC. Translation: CASSVDGYSYNEQFF.

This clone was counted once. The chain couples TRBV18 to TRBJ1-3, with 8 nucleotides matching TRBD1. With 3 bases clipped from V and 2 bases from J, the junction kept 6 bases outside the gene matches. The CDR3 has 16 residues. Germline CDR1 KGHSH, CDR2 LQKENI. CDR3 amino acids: CASSPSTGDPGNTIYF. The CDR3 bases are TGTGCCAGCTCACCTTCGACAGGGGACCCTGGAAACACCATATATTTT.